One sample yielded the 27 T cell receptor beta chains listed below, sequenced in a study of cytomegalovirus exposure and HLA in healthy donors. Profiling relied on immunoSEQ multiplex PCR, and the TCRdb table lists in-frame clones only, not all of them. This sample carries under 150,000 clones, around 87% of them seen once, and the ten largest clones take approximately 8.7%. Sequences were obtained from PBMCs. The receptors stem from a man aged 18 to 35 in good health and CMV-seropositive.

The V call is TRBV5-4, the J call TRBJ2-3, with D maybe TRBD1 (5 bases). V shed 0 bases and J shed 4 bases, with 15 bases lying between them. The CDR3 loop spans 16 amino acids. CDR1 is SGHNT and CDR2 is YYREEE in the germline V gene (reference sequence). In DNA form, the CDR3 reads TGTGCCAGCAGCTTGGTAGGGGCCGTCGGAGCAGATACGCAGTATTTT. Its translation is CASSLVGAVGADTQYF.

The V gene is TRBV7-9, the J gene TRBJ2-1, with 9 bases matching TRBD2. There are 15 residues in the CDR3. V lost 4 bases, J lost 6 bases, and 7 bases stayed unmatched. The germline CDR1 and CDR2 sequences are SEHNR and FQNEAQ (reference sequence). CDR3 protein: CASSSLAGVGNEQFF. In nucleotides, the CDR3 is TGTGCCAGCAGCTCGTTAGCGGGAGTGGGCAATGAGCAGTTCTTC.

This chain's CDR3 is CASSLVRLAGGKAKNIQYF. The CDR3 nucleotides are TGTGCCAGCAGCTTGGTTCGACTAGCGGGAGGAAAAGCCAAAAACATTCAGTACTTC. V and J are TRBV5-6 and TRBJ2-4; TRBD2 agrees at 13 bases. Looked up from germline, CDR1 is SGHDT and CDR2 is YYEEEE. The V gene end was trimmed by 0 bases and the J gene end by 0 bases; junction bases not matched to a gene: 6. The CDR3 extends over 19 amino acids.

The rearrangement uses TRBV6-5 and TRBJ2-2; D might be TRBD2 (5 bases). Germline V lookup: CDR1 MNHEY, CDR2 SVGAGI. V was clipped by 7 bases and J by 2 bases, with 14 bases between them. The CDR3 has 15 amino acids. CDR3 sequence reads: CASKNRELNTGELFF. The CDR3 region has the DNA TGTGCCAGCAAGAACCGGGAACTTAACACCGGGGAGCTGTTTTTT.

This clone was seen just once. In nucleotides, the CDR3 is TGTGCCAGCAGTTTCTTGGAGAACCAAGAGACCCAGTACTTC. It codes for CASSFLENQETQYF. The chain carries TRBV2 and TRBJ2-5; D call uncertain. V was shortened by 5 bases and J by 0 bases, with 10 bases between the two germline ends. From germline, CDR1 is SNHLY and CDR2 FYNNEI. This CDR3 has 14 amino acids.

Here the CDR3 reads CSVFPGQGIVDTQYF. CDR3 in DNA: TGCAGCGTTTTTCCGGGACAGGGGATTGTGGATACGCAGTATTTT. The V call is TRBV29-1, the J call TRBJ2-3, with 10 bases that match TRBD1. The CDR3 length is 15 residues. V shed 5 bases, J shed 6 bases, and the junction held 11 bases outside the gene matches. Germline CDR1 and CDR2: SQVTM and ANQGSEA.

This clone was counted a few times. The V gene is TRBV29-1, the J gene TRBJ1-2; TRBD1 might be the D (5 bases). Per the germline V gene, CDR1 is SQVTM and CDR2 is ANQGSEA. The CDR3 runs 13 residues. The V end lost 4 bases, the J end lost 3 bases, and 12 bases lay between the germline ends. CDR3 in DNA: TGCAGCGTTGCAGGGAGGGTCGACTATGGCTACACCTTC. It codes for CSVAGRVDYGYTF.

This chain connects TRBV7-2 to TRBJ2-1, with D possibly TRBD1 on 5 matching bases. Trimming pared 5 bases from V and 2 bases from J, leaving 7 bases between. CDR1 is SGHTA, CDR2 FQGNSA, per germline. The CDR3 is 13 residues long. CDR3 DNA sequence: TGTGCCAGCAGCCAGGGCACCTACAATGAGCAGTTCTTC. As protein: CASSQGTYNEQFF.

CDR3 loop: CATSRVLGGMNTEAFF. As DNA, the CDR3 is TGTGCCACCAGCAGAGTTCTCGGGGGAATGAACACTGAAGCTTTCTTT. The J gene is TRBJ1-1, the V gene TRBV15, with D tentatively TRBD1 (5 bases). Germline values: CDR1 LNHNV, CDR2 YYDKDF (reference sequence). This CDR3 region has 16 residues. Trimming stripped 1 base from V and 0 bases from J, with 12 bases between.

The rearrangement links TRBV5-4 to TRBJ2-7; 10 positions agree with TRBD1. Germline-derived CDR1 and CDR2 are SGHNT and YYREEE (reference sequence). V lost 5 bases to trimming and J lost 2 bases; unmatched junction nucleotides: 4. The CDR3 is made up of 14 amino acids. CDR3 in DNA: TGTGCCAGCAGGCCGGGACAGGGGCCCTACGAGCAGTACTTC. Protein sequence: CASRPGQGPYEQYF. The whole variable domain, filled in from reference TRBV5-4 and TRBJ2-7, reads ETGVTQSPTHLIKTRGQQVTLRCSSQSGHNTVSWYQQALGQGPQFIFQYYREEENGRGNFPPRFSGLQFPNYSSELNVNALELDDSALYLCASRPGQGPYEQYFGPGTRLTVT.

The chain couples TRBV4-1 to TRBJ2-3; D possibly corresponds to TRBD1 (6 bases). V lost 4 bases and J lost 4, with 21 bases in between. Per the germline V gene, CDR1 is MGHRA and CDR2 is YSYEKL. The CDR3 has 17 residues. CDR3 in amino acids: CASSLALGGLRADTQYF. The CDR3 DNA is TGCGCCAGCAGCCTGGCCCTAGGGGGTTTAAGAGCAGATACGCAGTATTTT.

This chain joins TRBV7-8 and TRBJ1-1; tentatively, D is TRBD1 (6 bases). Germline CDR1 reads SGHVS; CDR2 reads FQNEAQ. The CDR3 is 14 residues long. The V and J ends lost 5 bases and 1 base respectively, with 11 bases between them. CDR3 nucleotide sequence: TGTGCCAGCAGCACAATGGACAGGAACACTGAAGCTTTCTTT. It translates to CASSTMDRNTEAFF.

This clone was seen only once. The chain links TRBV6-6 to TRBJ1-4, with D tentatively TRBD1 (6 bases). CDR3 length equals 15 residues. The germline CDR1 and CDR2 sequences are MNHNY and SVGAGI (reference sequence). Trimming pared 6 bases from V and 8 bases from J, leaving 19 bases between. DNA for the CDR3: TGTGCCAGCAGCCGGATACCCCAGGGGTACGAAAAACTGTTTTTT. It codes for CASSRIPQGYEKLFF.

The CDR3 DNA is TGCAGCGTCCGGCCCCGGGTAACTAGCACAGATACGCAGTATTTT. This sequence encodes CSVRPRVTSTDTQYF. The chain has TRBV29-1 and TRBJ2-3; no definite D call. The CDR3 has 15 amino acids. Germline CDR1 reads SQVTM; CDR2 reads ANQGSEA. V was pared by 6 bases and J by 0 bases, with 16 bases between.

The gene calls are TRBV5-1 and TRBJ2-7, with TRBD2 as a possible D gene (7 bases). The ends were cut back, 1 base at V and 3 bases at J, with 14 bases in the middle. Germline CDR1 and CDR2: SGHRS and YFSETQ. CDR3 length: 15 residues. CDR3 DNA sequence: TGCGCCAGCAGCTTGAAGGGGGAGGGCCGCTACGAGCAGTACTTC. Encoded protein: CASSLKGEGRYEQYF.

The chain uses TRBV7-9 and TRBJ2-6, with 11 bases that match TRBD2. J lost 0 bases, V lost 5 bases, and 3 bases had no gene match. The germline V gene encodes CDR1 SEHNR and CDR2 FQNEAQ (reference sequence). The CDR3 contains 17 residues. The CDR3 coding sequence is TGTGCCAGCAGCCTCACTAGCGGGGGCTCTGGGGCCAACGTCCTGACTTTC. Its protein is CASSLTSGGSGANVLTF.

This chain joins TRBV6-5 and TRBJ2-7; 8 bases match TRBD2. The CDR3 has 13 residues. CDR1 is MNHEY and CDR2 is SVGAGI in the germline V gene. J gave up 5 bases and V 6 bases, and 6 bases lay outside the gene matches. The CDR3 sequence: CASRPPGGDEQYF. CDR3 bases: TGTGCCAGCAGGCCCCCGGGAGGGGACGAGCAGTACTTC.

The chain couples TRBV4-2 to TRBJ2-3, with 7 bases that match TRBD1. The CDR3 totals 16 residues. V trimming: 0 bases; J trimming: 2 bases; junction bases outside the gene matches: 5. Germline lookup yields CDR1 LGHNA and CDR2 YNFKEQ. The CDR3 sequence is CASSQEGTGDTDTQYF. CDR3 coding DNA: TGTGCCAGCAGCCAAGAAGGCACAGGGGACACAGATACGCAGTATTTT.

This rearrangement joins TRBV5-1 to TRBJ1-3; tentatively, D is TRBD1 (5 bases). Trimming removed 2 bases from V and 2 bases from J, with 17 bases in between. Germline assignment: CDR1 SGHRS and CDR2 YFSETQ. This CDR3 has 17 residues. CDR3 in amino acids: CASSLYGGGDAGNTIYF. In DNA form, the CDR3 reads TGCGCCAGCAGCTTATACGGAGGAGGGGACGCTGGAAACACCATATATTTT.

The V and J genes are TRBV7-8 and TRBJ2-3, with 10 bases matching TRBD2. The CDR3 totals 21 residues. V lost 1 base and J lost 0; bases outside the gene matches: 16. Germline assignment: CDR1 SGHVS and CDR2 FQNEAQ. CDR3 sequence (DNA): TGTGCCAGCAGCTTAGGAGGGGCCGGGACTAGCGTGACCCCTAGCACAGATACGCAGTATTTT. Amino acid sequence: CASSLGGAGTSVTPSTDTQYF.

This chain links TRBV19 with TRBJ1-3; D remains unclear. This CDR3 contains 14 residues. Looked up from germline, CDR1 is LNHDA and CDR2 is SQIVND (reference sequence). V was cut by 5 bases and J by 6 bases, with 14 bases left in between. The CDR3 DNA reads TGTGCCAGTAGTCGGGGATACCGTGCAAACACCATATATTTT. Its translation: CASSRGYRANTIYF.

This rearrangement joins TRBV7-6 to TRBJ2-7, with 7 bases aligning to TRBD1. CDR1 is SGHVS, CDR2 FNYEAQ, per germline. V shed 1 base and J 3 bases; nucleotides not matched to a gene: 9. The CDR3 extends over 16 amino acids. CDR3 region: CASSLGAAGGFYEQYF. CDR3 in DNA: TGTGCCAGCAGCTTAGGGGCGGCAGGGGGATTCTACGAGCAGTACTTC.

The J gene is TRBJ2-1, the V gene TRBV6-5; D is perhaps TRBD1 (5 bases). The germline gives CDR1 MNHEY, CDR2 SVGAGI. Trimming shortened V by 1 base and J by 9 bases, and 10 bases separated the two germline ends. The CDR3 length is 13 residues. The CDR3 DNA is TGTGCCAGCAGTTACTTACAGGAAGGTGAGCAGTTCTTC. It is translated as CASSYLQEGEQFF.

The chain links TRBV19 to TRBJ2-3, with 12 bases aligning to TRBD2. This CDR3 has 16 amino acids. The germline gives CDR1 LNHDA, CDR2 SQIVND (reference sequence). The junction had 3 bases not matched to a gene; V was cut back by 5 bases and J by 0 bases. CDR3 loop: CASSPGLAGSTDTQYF. CDR3 coding DNA: TGTGCCAGTAGTCCCGGACTAGCGGGGAGCACAGATACGCAGTATTTT. Full variable domain (outside the CDR3, taken from reference TRBV19 and TRBJ2-3): DGGITQSPKYLFRKEGQNVTLSCEQNLNHDAMYWYRQDPGQGLRLIYYSQIVNDFQKGDIAEGYSVSREKKESFPLTVTSAQKNPTAFYLCASSPGLAGSTDTQYFGPGTRLTVL.

This chain links TRBV2 with TRBJ1-1; 7 bases map to TRBD1. J lost 4 bases, V lost 6 bases, and 14 bases had no gene match. This CDR3 spans 16 amino acids. Looked up from germline, CDR1 is SNHLY and CDR2 is FYNNEI. The CDR3 coding sequence is TGTGCCAGCAGCCGAGGGACAGACCCTGGAGGCACTGAAGCTTTCTTT. It encodes CASSRGTDPGGTEAFF.

The V call is TRBV25-1, the J call TRBJ2-7, with D perhaps matching TRBD2 (6 bases). The length of the CDR3 is 15 residues. V was cut by 3 bases and J by 3 bases, with 15 bases left in between. Germline V gene sequence: CDR1 MGHDK, CDR2 SYGVNS. CDR3 sequence (DNA): TGTGCCAGCAGTGATCCGATCCGGGGGAACTACGAGCAGTACTTC. Translating it yields CASSDPIRGNYEQYF.

The rearrangement links TRBV5-4 to TRBJ1-2, with 7 nucleotides matching TRBD1. The V gene end was trimmed by 1 base and the J gene end by 3 bases; junction bases not matched to a gene: 6. The CDR3 length is 15 residues. CDR1 SGHNT and CDR2 YYREEE come from the germline V gene (reference sequence). The CDR3 DNA sequence: TGTGCCAGCAGCTTGATCGGAGGGGGCCACTATGGCTACACCTTC. Residues: CASSLIGGGHYGYTF.